This T cell receptor beta chain comes out of a study of OX40 agonist ivuxolimab in advanced cancers. Study background: Patients were under 90% male with ages about 23 to 80, mean about 60.

TCRdb's table, derived via immunoSEQ multiplex PCR, lists solely in-frame clones and lacks some. The sample shows nearly 80,000 clones, roughly 94% of them seen only once. General observations from the study: Clones of CD4+ and CD8+ blood T cells grew by week 6 at doses of 0.1 to 3.0 mg/kg. Several nonresponders also turned out to have low normalized T-cell clonal expansion. Patients with a partial response at 0.1-3.0 mg/kg had among the lowest clonal expansion.

This clone came up once. As yet, its antigen is unknown. Trimming took 0 bases from V and 0 from J, leaving 10 bases between them. The germline CDR1 and CDR2 sequences are SGDLS and YYNGEE. The CDR3 loop spans 16 amino acids. The material was CD4+ or CD8+ T cells sorted from blood, obtained in a trial of the OX40 agonist ivuxolimab. This sequence originates from an adult with an advanced solid tumor such as melanoma, head and neck, liver or kidney cancer. The rearrangement uses TRBV9 and TRBJ1-3; D remains unclear. The chain's CDR3 is CASSVDPASSGNTIYF. The CDR3 DNA reads as TGTGCCAGCAGCGTAGATCCGGCAAGCTCTGGAAACACCATATATTTT.